What follows describes a single TCR beta chain. As yet, its antigen is unknown. TCRdb recomputed calls from the reads with MiXCR, one row per CDR3 protein. Found here are approximately 590,000 distinct CDR3 sequences, approximately 40% of them singletons; the top ten hold about half. This sample was taken from a study of T cell repertoires in cytomegalovirus infection. Study context: Recently identified HLA-C-restricted CMV epitopes were used, and well-studied HLA-B-restricted CMV epitopes were used as well.

This TCR was sampled from a human donor in good health (CMV status not recorded). Some clones in this sample may be carry-over from other donors' samples. Sample: cultured PBMCs, taken from culture after CMV antigen stimulation.

The chain's CDR3 is CASSLAGGPNTQYF. DNA of the CDR3: TGTGCCAGCAGCCTAGCGGGAGGGCCAAATACGCAGTATTTT. The chain has TRBV27 and TRBJ2-3, with 12 bases fitting TRBD2. This CDR3 is 14 amino acids long. After removal of 6 bases from V and 7 bases from J, the junction contained 5 bases not matched to a gene. CDR1 is MNHEY and CDR2 is SMNVEV in the germline V gene (reference sequence).